This T cell receptor beta chain was recorded in a study of blood T cell repertoires in COVID-19. This CDR3 is built from 14 residues. V was pared by 6 bases and J by 7 bases, with 13 bases between. Germline V gene data show CDR1 as SGHAT and CDR2 as FQDESV (reference sequence). In the study's own analysis: Amplification of reference gene primers was used by the study to estimate nucleated cell counts. TCRdb keeps only in-frame clones here, not all; method: immunoSEQ multiplex PCR. From that table come the V and J calls and clone size; the DNA was used to work out D and trimming. The table has approximately 89,000 clones, 70% to 90% seen once; the top ten hold approximately 4.9%.

The sample comprised peripheral blood. The chain combines TRBV11-1 with TRBJ1-6; D might be TRBD1 (5 bases). This clonotype was sampled from a man between 70 and 80 years old with acute or convalescent COVID-19. This CDR3 is CASSSAGNNSPLHF. The CDR3 DNA is TGTGCCAGCAGTTCGGCAGGGAACAATTCACCCCTCCACTTT.